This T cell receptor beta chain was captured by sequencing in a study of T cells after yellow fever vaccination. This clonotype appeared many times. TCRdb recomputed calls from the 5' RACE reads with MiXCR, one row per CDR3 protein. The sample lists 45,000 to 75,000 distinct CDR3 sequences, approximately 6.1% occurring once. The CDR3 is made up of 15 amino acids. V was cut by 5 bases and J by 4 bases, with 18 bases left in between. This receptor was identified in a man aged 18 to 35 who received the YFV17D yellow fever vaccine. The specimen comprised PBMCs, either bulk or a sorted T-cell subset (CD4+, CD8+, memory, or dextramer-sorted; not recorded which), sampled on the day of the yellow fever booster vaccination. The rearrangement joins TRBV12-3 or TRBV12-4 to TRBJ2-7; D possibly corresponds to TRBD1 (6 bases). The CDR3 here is CASSPAGAPSYEQYF. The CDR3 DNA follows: TGTGCCAGCAGTCCCGCAGGGGCGCCATCTTACGAGCAGTACTTC.